This note documents a single T cell receptor beta chain sequence. V gave up 0 bases and J gave up 5 bases; unmatched junction bases: 12. The germline gives CDR1 LGHNA, CDR2 YSLEER. CDR3 length equals 18 residues. The PCR ran on 60 Vbeta and 13 Jbeta primers. TCRdb keeps only in-frame clones here, not all; method: immunoSEQ multiplex PCR. The sample lists about 120,000 clones, around 82% occurring once. The sample comes from a study of cytomegalovirus exposure and HLA in healthy donors. The receptor's source is a man aged 25 to 45 in good health and CMV-seropositive. Sequencing used PBMCs. The chain couples TRBV4-3 to TRBJ1-5, with 8 bases fitting TRBD1. The CDR3 nucleotides are TGCGCCAGCAGCCAAGATCCGGCAGTACAGGGGGATTATCAGCCCCAGCATTTT. It encodes CASSQDPAVQGDYQPQHF.